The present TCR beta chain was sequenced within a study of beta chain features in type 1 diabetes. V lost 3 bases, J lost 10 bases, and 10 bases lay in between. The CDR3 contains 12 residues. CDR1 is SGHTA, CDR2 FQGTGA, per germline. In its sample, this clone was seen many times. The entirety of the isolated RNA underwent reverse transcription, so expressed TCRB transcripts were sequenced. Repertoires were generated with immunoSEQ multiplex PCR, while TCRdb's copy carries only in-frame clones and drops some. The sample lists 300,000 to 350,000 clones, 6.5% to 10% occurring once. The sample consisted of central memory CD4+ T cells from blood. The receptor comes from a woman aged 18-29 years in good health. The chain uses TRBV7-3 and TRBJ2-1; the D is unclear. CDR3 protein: CASSFRTGEQFF. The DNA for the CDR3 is TGTGCCAGCAGCTTTAGGACCGGGGAGCAGTTCTTC.